These T cell receptor beta chains were read from a single sample in a study of post-analysis software for immune sequencing data. A single record per CDR3 protein comes from TCRdb applying MiXCR to the PCR reads. The table has roughly 870,000 distinct CDR3 sequences, approximately 53% seen once. The source material was blood. Receptors were obtained from a girl aged 10 to 17 with multiple sclerosis. The CDR3 runs from the conserved cysteine through the conserved F or W. Each record gives: V gene, D gene, clone size, J gene, CDR3 DNA, CDR3 protein. D genes are given only for firm matches. A clone size is listed for some rows: how often the clone was seen (once, few, many), or a class if it is expanded.

>TRBV20-1|NA|few|TRBJ2-1
TGCAGTGCTATCCATACGGGAAGAGGCGGTGATGAGCAGTTCTTC
CSAIHTGRGGDEQFF
>TRBV5-1|TRBD2|NA|TRBJ2-3
TGCGCCAGCAGCCTGACTAGCGGGTTGAGCACAGATACGCAGTATTTT
CASSLTSGLSTDTQYF
>TRBV29-1|NA|NA|TRBJ1-2
TGCAGCGTTGATAATGGCTACACCTTC
CSVDNGYTF
>TRBV5-1|NA|NA|TRBJ2-3
TGCGCCAGCAGCTTGGTCGGGGTAGGGGCGTCCCCGGATACGCAGTATTTT
CASSLVGVGASPDTQYF
>TRBV5-1|TRBD1|few|TRBJ2-7
TGCGCCAGCAGCTTGCGGACAGGGCCCAGCCCTTCCTACGAGCAGTACTTC
CASSLRTGPSPSYEQYF
>TRBV20-1|TRBD2|few|TRBJ2-5
TGCAGTGCTGCCCGGACTAGCGGGGGGGAGACAGAGACCCAGTACTTC
CSAARTSGGETETQYF
>TRBV5-1|NA|once|TRBJ2-7
TGCGCCAGCAGCCGGGGCCAGACAGGTCCTTTTCTCGAGCAGTACTTC
CASSRGQTGPFLEQYF
>TRBV29-1|NA|NA|TRBJ1-1
TGCAGCTTTTTCGGGAGGGGGAAAGCTTTCTTT
CSFFGRGKAFF
>TRBV2|TRBD2|NA|TRBJ2-7
TGTGCCAGCATTTCCCGGACTAGCGGGAGGTACGAGCAGTACTTC
CASISRTSGRYEQYF
>TRBV7-9|TRBD2|few|TRBJ2-1
TGTGCCAGCAGCTTAGCCGTACGGCTAGCGGGAAGTGAGCAGTTCTTC
CASSLAVRLAGSEQFF
>TRBV10-2|TRBD1|NA|TRBJ2-7
TGCGCCAGCACTACAGGGGGGCGGTACGAGCAGTACTTC
CASTTGGRYEQYF
>TRBV20-1|TRBD1|NA|TRBJ2-3
TGCAGTGCTAGGGTACAGGGGTTAGATACGCAGTATTTT
CSARVQGLDTQYF
>TRBV2|TRBD1|NA|TRBJ2-7
TGTGCCAGCAGTGAATGGGGACAGGGTGGTTACGAGCAGTACTTC
CASSEWGQGGYEQYF
>TRBV7-9|TRBD2|NA|TRBJ2-1
TGTGCCAGCAGCCCAGCGGGAGCCTTTGGTTACAATGAGCAGTTCTTC
CASSPAGAFGYNEQFF
>TRBV6-4|TRBD1|once|TRBJ1-2
TGTGCCAGCAGCGGGACAGGCAACTTCGATGGCTACACCTTC
CASSGTGNFDGYTF
>TRBV3-1|TRBD2|NA|TRBJ2-1
TGTGCCAGCAGCCTACCGGGACTAGAGTACAATGAGCAGTTCTTC
CASSLPGLEYNEQFF
>TRBV12-3/TRBV12-4|TRBD2|NA|TRBJ2-7
TGTGCCAGCAGCCCGGGTAGGCTAGCGGCCCACGAGCAGTACTTC
CASSPGRLAAHEQYF
>TRBV20-1|TRBD2|few|TRBJ2-1
TGCAGTGCTAGAATGCCTAGCGGTCGGAATGAGCAGTTCTTC
CSARMPSGRNEQFF
>TRBV12-3/TRBV12-4|NA|NA|TRBJ2-7
TGTGCCAGCAGTTTATCTTCCCCTATCGGCGAGCAGTACTTC
CASSLSSPIGEQYF
>TRBV4-1|NA|NA|TRBJ1-1
TGCGCCAGCAGCCACGCTGGCGCCAACACTGAAGCTTTCTTT
CASSHAGANTEAFF
>TRBV15|NA|NA|TRBJ2-1
TGTGCCACCGGGGCCGGACGTCGTGAGCAGTTCTTC
CATGAGRREQFF
>TRBV20-1|TRBD2|once|TRBJ2-3
TGCAGTGCTCAGACTAGCGGGGGGGCTGATACGCAGTATTTT
CSAQTSGGADTQYF
>TRBV7-8|NA|NA|TRBJ1-1
TGTGCCAGCAGCTTAGAGTTGGCGAACACTGAAGCTTTCTTT
CASSLELANTEAFF
>TRBV4-2|TRBD2|NA|TRBJ2-3
TGTGCCAGCAGCCAAGGTAGCGGGGTGGATACGCAGTATTTT
CASSQGSGVDTQYF
>TRBV7-3|NA|NA|TRBJ2-5
TGTGCCAGCAGCAAGAGGACAGAAGAGACCCAGTACTTC
CASSKRTEETQYF
>TRBV20-1|NA|NA|TRBJ1-2
TGCAGTGCTAGCTCCCAGGAAACTAACTATGGCTACACCTTC
CSASSQETNYGYTF
>TRBV27|NA|NA|TRBJ2-1
TGTGCCAGCGGATCTGGCTGGGGGGTCTACAATGAGCAGTTCTTC
CASGSGWGVYNEQFF
>TRBV10-1|NA|NA|TRBJ2-5
TGCGCCAGCAGCCCGCGAAAGGGATATCAAGAGACCCAGTACTTC
CASSPRKGYQETQYF
>TRBV4-1|NA|few|TRBJ2-7
TGCGCCAGCGGGGGCGGGGGTAACTCCTACGAGCAGTACTTC
CASGGGGNSYEQYF
>TRBV4-2|TRBD2|NA|TRBJ2-7
TGTGCCAGCAGCCAAGATGGTAGCGGGGGGGCCCCCTACGAGCAGTACTTC
CASSQDGSGGAPYEQYF
>TRBV4-1|NA|NA|TRBJ2-5
TGCGCCAGCAGCCAAGAAAATCCTTGGAATGCGCAAGAGACCCAGTACTTC
CASSQENPWNAQETQYF
>TRBV3-1|NA|NA|TRBJ1-2
TGTGCCAGCAGCCGCAGCCCGAACTATGGCTACACCTTC
CASSRSPNYGYTF
>TRBV7-9|TRBD2|NA|TRBJ2-7
TGTGCCAGCAGCCGAGCGGGAGGGCCCCACGAGCAGTACTTC
CASSRAGGPHEQYF
>TRBV2|NA|NA|TRBJ1-2
TGTGCCAGCTGGGGGCGTCATGGCTACACCTTC
CASWGRHGYTF